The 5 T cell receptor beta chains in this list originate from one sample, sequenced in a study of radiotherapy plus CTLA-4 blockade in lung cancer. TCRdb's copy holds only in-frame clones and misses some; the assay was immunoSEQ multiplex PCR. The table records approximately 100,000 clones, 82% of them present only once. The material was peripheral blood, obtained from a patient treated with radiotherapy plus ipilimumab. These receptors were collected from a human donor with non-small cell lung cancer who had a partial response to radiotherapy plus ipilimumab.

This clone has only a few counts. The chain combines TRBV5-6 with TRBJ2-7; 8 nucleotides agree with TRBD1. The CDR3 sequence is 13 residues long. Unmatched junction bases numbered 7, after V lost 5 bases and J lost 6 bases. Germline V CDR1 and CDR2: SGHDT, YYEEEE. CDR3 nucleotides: TGTGCCAGCAGTCAGGACAGGGTAGGCGAGCAGTACTTC. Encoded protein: CASSQDRVGEQYF.

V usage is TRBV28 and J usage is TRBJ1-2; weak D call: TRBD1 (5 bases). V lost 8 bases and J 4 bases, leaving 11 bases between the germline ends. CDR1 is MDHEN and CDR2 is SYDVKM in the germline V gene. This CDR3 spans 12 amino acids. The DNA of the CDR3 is TGTGCCAGCCTCTCAAGGGGCTATGGCTACACCTTC. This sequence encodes CASLSRGYGYTF.

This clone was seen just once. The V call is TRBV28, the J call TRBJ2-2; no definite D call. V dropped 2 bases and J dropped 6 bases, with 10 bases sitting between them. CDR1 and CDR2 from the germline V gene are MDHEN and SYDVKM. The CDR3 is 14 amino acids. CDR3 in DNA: TGTGCCAGCAGTTTAGGCTTTGGTTCCGGGGAGCTGTTTTTT. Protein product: CASSLGFGSGELFF.

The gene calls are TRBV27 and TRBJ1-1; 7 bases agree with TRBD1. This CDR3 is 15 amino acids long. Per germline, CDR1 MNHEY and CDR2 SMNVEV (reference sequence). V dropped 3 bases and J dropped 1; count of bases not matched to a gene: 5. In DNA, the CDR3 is TGTGCCAGCAGTTTTCAAACAGGGGAGAACACTGAAGCTTTCTTT. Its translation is CASSFQTGENTEAFF.

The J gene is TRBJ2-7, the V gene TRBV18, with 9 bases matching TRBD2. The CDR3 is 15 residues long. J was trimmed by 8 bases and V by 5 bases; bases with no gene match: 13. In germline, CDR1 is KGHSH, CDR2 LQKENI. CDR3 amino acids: CASSEPSSGISKQYF. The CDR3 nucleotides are TGTGCCAGCTCAGAACCCTCTAGCGGGATCTCCAAGCAGTACTTC.